This passage covers 30 T cell receptor beta chains from one sample sequenced in a study of radiotherapy plus CTLA-4 blockade in lung cancer. Here immunoSEQ multiplex PCR was the method, and the copy in TCRdb shows in-frame clones only, minus some. The repertoire has tens of thousands of clones, around four fifths of them found once; the top ten carry about 4%. Material: peripheral blood, obtained from a patient treated with radiotherapy plus ipilimumab. The receptors come from a human donor with non-small cell lung cancer who had a partial response to radiotherapy plus ipilimumab.

The chain recombines TRBV29-1 with TRBJ2-5, with D tentatively TRBD2 (5 bases). V lost 8 bases and J lost 0, with 16 bases in between. CDR3 length: 14 residues. Germline lookup yields CDR1 SQVTM and CDR2 ANQGSEA. As DNA, the CDR3 is TGCAGCTCCCAGCACGGGGTCAACCAAGAGACCCAGTACTTC. Translated, it gives CSSQHGVNQETQYF.

This clone was counted a single time. The V gene is TRBV10-1, the J gene TRBJ2-5; D is ambiguous. Germline loops: CDR1 WNHNN, CDR2 SYGVQD (reference sequence). V was pared by 0 bases and J by 5 bases, with 10 bases between. CDR3 size: 14 residues. CDR3 amino acids: CASSESPRWETQYF. CDR3 DNA sequence: TGCGCCAGCAGTGAGTCGCCTAGATGGGAGACCCAGTACTTC.

This clone was picked up a small number of times. V and J are TRBV7-8 and TRBJ2-3, with TRBD1 identical over 10 bases. Germline V gene data show CDR1 as SGHVS and CDR2 as FQNEAQ. This CDR3 is 16 amino acids long. V dropped 5 bases and J dropped 5; count of bases not matched to a gene: 10. The chain's CDR3 is CASSVTGTGEGDTQYF. DNA of the CDR3: TGTGCCAGCAGCGTAACCGGGACAGGGGAAGGAGATACGCAGTATTTT.

This chain uses TRBV7-6 with TRBJ1-6; D ambiguous. V gave up 4 bases and J gave up 8 bases, with 12 bases separating them. The CDR3 loop spans 14 amino acids. Per germline, CDR1 SGHVS and CDR2 FNYEAQ. CDR3 sequence: CASSSLVGDSPLHF. The CDR3 DNA sequence: TGTGCCAGCAGCTCCCTGGTCGGAGATTCACCCCTCCACTTT.

This clone was seen a single time. The V call is TRBV15, the J call TRBJ2-1; no clear D. The CDR3 has 13 residues. Trimming shortened V by 3 bases and J by 4 bases, and 7 bases separated the two germline ends. The germline V gene has CDR1 LNHNV and CDR2 YYDKDF (reference sequence). The CDR3 reads CATSRTRYNEQFF. The DNA for the CDR3 is TGTGCCACCAGCAGGACGCGGTACAATGAGCAGTTCTTC.

The chain recombines TRBV6-1 with TRBJ1-3; D not certain. Germline V CDR1 and CDR2: MNHNS, SASEGT. With 4 bases removed from V and 0 bases from J, the gap between germline ends came to 4 bases. The CDR3 runs to 13 residues. CDR3 nucleotides: TGTGCCAGCAGTGGGGCCTCTGGAAACACCATATATTTT. This codes for CASSGASGNTIYF.

The chain recombines TRBV30 with TRBJ2-1; maybe TRBD1 (6 bases). The CDR3 covers 14 residues. V lost 0 bases to trimming and J lost 7 bases, with 13 bases between them. Germline-derived CDR1 and CDR2 are GTSNPN and SVGIG (reference sequence). The CDR3 nucleotides read TGTGCCTGGAGTGTGGGTGGGGGCGGGAATGAGCAGTTCTTC. Translation gives CAWSVGGGGNEQFF.

The rearrangement links TRBV2 to TRBJ2-5; 11 nucleotides align to TRBD2. Germline CDR1 is SNHLY and CDR2 is FYNNEI. The CDR3 contains 14 residues. Losses at the gene ends were 6 bases for V and 4 bases for J; bases not matched to a gene: 4. DNA of the CDR3: TGTGCCAGCAGGGGACTAGCGGACAGAGAGACCCAGTACTTC. Protein product: CASRGLADRETQYF.

This clone has a single count. The rearrangement links TRBV18 to TRBJ1-6; TRBD1 matches 7 bases. The germline gives CDR1 KGHSH, CDR2 LQKENI. Trimming took 3 bases from V and 8 from J; bases not matched to a gene: 13. The CDR3 length is 17 residues. CDR3 loop: CASSPMQTGRGDSPLHF. CDR3 bases: TGTGCCAGCTCACCTATGCAGACGGGCAGGGGGGATTCACCCCTCCACTTT.

This clone was seen a single time. The chain has TRBV5-1 and TRBJ2-2; 7 bases are a match to TRBD1. With 5 bases clipped from V and 1 base from J, the junction kept 5 bases outside the gene matches. Per the germline V gene, CDR1 is SGHRS and CDR2 is YFSETQ. CDR3 length: 15 amino acids. This chain's CDR3 is CASSPGGENTGELFF. CDR3 sequence (DNA): TGCGCCAGCAGTCCAGGGGGTGAGAACACCGGGGAGCTGTTTTTT.

The rearrangement joins TRBV6-6 to TRBJ1-1; TRBD1 agrees at 8 bases. The CDR3 runs to 16 residues. Per the germline V gene, CDR1 is MNHNY and CDR2 is SVGAGI (reference sequence). V trimming: 0 bases; J trimming: 0 bases; junction bases outside the gene matches: 3. CDR3 nucleotide sequence: TGTGCCAGCAGTTACTCCCGGGACAGGCTGAACACTGAAGCTTTCTTT. Its protein product is CASSYSRDRLNTEAFF.

This chain links TRBV9 with TRBJ2-5, with D perhaps TRBD1 (6 bases). Germline CDR1 reads SGDLS; CDR2 reads YYNGEE. V dropped 4 bases and J dropped 0 bases, with 10 bases sitting between them. CDR3 size: 14 residues. The CDR3 protein is CASSNRDNQETQYF. In nucleotides, the CDR3 is TGTGCCAGCAGCAACCGGGACAACCAAGAGACCCAGTACTTC.

In DNA form, the CDR3 reads TGCGCCAGCAGCTTCCGACAGGGGGGTGAAAAACTGTTTTTT. Translation gives CASSFRQGGEKLFF. This rearrangement joins TRBV5-1 to TRBJ1-4; 9 nucleotides agree with TRBD1. Germline V gene data show CDR1 as SGHRS and CDR2 as YFSETQ. This CDR3 comprises 14 residues. The ends lost 2 bases at V and 7 bases at J; junction bases unmatched: 3.

Points on this clone: At the DNA level, this CDR3 is encoded by other sequences in the same sample as well. The rearrangement links TRBV7-6 to TRBJ2-1; TRBD2 agrees at 11 bases. Per germline, CDR1 SGHVS and CDR2 FNYEAQ. The CDR3 covers 18 residues. The ends lost 5 bases at V and 8 bases at J; junction bases unmatched: 17. The CDR3 reads CASSPSWASGGYHDEQFF. The CDR3 DNA is TGTGCCAGCAGCCCGAGTTGGGCTAGCGGGGGGTATCACGATGAGCAGTTCTTC.

The J gene is TRBJ2-5, the V gene TRBV27; 10 bases agree with TRBD2. The CDR3 spans 15 residues. Trimming at V came to 5 bases and at J to 5 bases, leaving 8 bases not matched to a gene. The V gene's germline CDR1 is MNHEY and CDR2 SMNVEV (reference sequence). The chain's CDR3 is CASSRGAGGLETQYF. CDR3 sequence (DNA): TGTGCCAGCAGTCGGGGAGCGGGGGGGCTGGAGACCCAGTACTTC.

The rearrangement links TRBV28 to TRBJ1-2; a weak D match, TRBD1 (5 bases). The CDR3 spans 18 residues. Trimming pared 2 bases from V and 4 bases from J, leaving 23 bases between. Germline values: CDR1 MDHEN, CDR2 SYDVKM. The CDR3: CASSLLLSPGEPTYGYTF. The CDR3 DNA sequence: TGTGCCAGCAGTTTACTCCTCTCCCCGGGGGAACCAACCTATGGCTACACCTTC.

The sample holds a few counts of this clone. V gene TRBV19 combines with J gene TRBJ1-1; 8 nucleotides align to TRBD1. V shed 8 bases and J 1 base; nucleotides not matched to a gene: 3. CDR1 is LNHDA, CDR2 SQIVND, per germline (reference sequence). The CDR3 is 13 residues long. CDR3 bases: TGTGCCAGTGACAGGGGTGGGAACACTGAAGCTTTCTTT. This gives the protein CASDRGGNTEAFF.

CDR3 DNA: TGTGCCTGGAGTGTAGATCGCAGGGGAGTACATGGCTACACCTTC. It specifies CAWSVDRRGVHGYTF. This rearrangement joins TRBV30 to TRBJ1-2; weak D call: TRBD1 (6 bases). The CDR3 is 15 amino acids. Germline CDR1 GTSNPN, CDR2 SVGIG (reference sequence). The ends were cut back, 0 bases at V and 6 bases at J, with 17 bases in the middle.

This clone is a singleton in its sample. This chain uses TRBV29-1 with TRBJ1-2; the D gene is possibly TRBD1 (6 bases). This CDR3 region has 11 residues. Germline CDR1 is SQVTM and CDR2 is ANQGSEA. Deletions cut 5 bases from V and 6 bases from J, with 10 bases between. The CDR3: CSVSGDNGYTF. The CDR3 region has the DNA TGCAGCGTTTCAGGGGATAATGGCTACACCTTC.

This clone was counted between two and nine times. Written as DNA, the CDR3 is TGTGCCAGCAGCCAGCCCTCCGGGACAGGGGGCTACGAGCAGTACTTC. It yields the protein CASSQPSGTGGYEQYF. The chain joins TRBV4-2 to TRBJ2-7; the match to TRBD1 covers 11 bases. CDR1 is LGHNA and CDR2 is YNFKEQ in the germline V gene. V dropped 3 bases and J dropped 3; count of bases not matched to a gene: 7. The CDR3 has 16 amino acids.

The chain links TRBV5-1 to TRBJ1-1; 7 bases are shared with TRBD1. Looked up from germline, CDR1 is SGHRS and CDR2 is YFSETQ. Unmatched junction bases numbered 3, after V lost 0 bases and J lost 1 base. This CDR3 has 15 residues. CDR3 sequence reads: CASSLVAGGNTEAFF. The CDR3 DNA sequence: TGCGCCAGCAGCTTGGTGGCAGGGGGGAACACTGAAGCTTTCTTT.

This sequence joins TRBV4-1 and TRBJ2-5; the match to TRBD2 covers 11 bases. The CDR3 runs 14 residues. Germline assignment: CDR1 MGHRA and CDR2 YSYEKL. V dropped 4 bases and J dropped 5; count of bases not matched to a gene: 3. The CDR3 protein is CASSLSGGVETQYF. The CDR3 DNA is TGCGCCAGCAGCCTTAGCGGGGGGGTTGAGACCCAGTACTTC.

In nucleotides, the CDR3 is TGTGCCAGCAGCAAAGATGGGGGACAAGGGAGCTACGAGCAGTACTTC. Amino acids: CASSKDGGQGSYEQYF. This chain connects TRBV21-1 to TRBJ2-7; TRBD1 is taken as the D call from the table, unchecked against the DNA. TRBV21-1 is noted as a pseudogene. The CDR3 sequence is 16 residues long.

V gene TRBV27 combines with J gene TRBJ2-7; 7 bases are shared with TRBD1. The CDR3 consists of 15 residues. The germline V gene encodes CDR1 MNHEY and CDR2 SMNVEV (reference sequence). J lost 1 base, V lost 5 bases, and 8 bases had no gene match. In DNA form, the CDR3 reads TGTGCCAGCAGTCCCTCGGACAGGATTTCCTACGAGCAGTACTTC. Translation gives CASSPSDRISYEQYF.

The V gene is TRBV6-1, the J gene TRBJ2-7, with TRBD1 matching over 7 bases. The CDR3 sequence is 16 residues long. Trimming removed 2 bases from V and 3 bases from J; junction bases left unmatched: 10. CDR1 and CDR2 (germline): MNHNS, SASEGT. The CDR3 loop is CASSEWDAAGGYEQYF. CDR3 DNA sequence: TGTGCCAGCAGTGAATGGGACGCGGCAGGGGGCTACGAGCAGTACTTC.

The V gene is TRBV28, the J gene TRBJ2-7; 8 bases are shared with TRBD2. Germline lookup yields CDR1 MDHEN and CDR2 SYDVKM. The CDR3 consists of 14 residues. The V gene end was trimmed by 6 bases and the J gene end by 3 bases; junction bases not matched to a gene: 7. CDR3 coding DNA: TGTGCCAGCAGCCGGGTAGGGACTAGCTACGAGCAGTACTTC. It specifies CASSRVGTSYEQYF.

This chain joins TRBV7-2 and TRBJ1-2; TRBD1 matches at 7 bases. CDR3 length: 13 amino acids. Germline CDR1 SGHTA, CDR2 FQGNSA. Losses at the gene ends were 5 bases for V and 7 bases for J; bases not matched to a gene: 7. The CDR3 DNA reads TGTGCCAGCAGCCCGCAGGGGGGCAGTGGCTACACCTTC. Its translation: CASSPQGGSGYTF.

This clone has just a few counts. The chain recombines TRBV28 with TRBJ2-6; 8 bases fit TRBD1. The CDR3 has 15 amino acids. V shed 1 base, J shed 4 bases, and the junction held 0 bases outside the gene matches. The germline V gene has CDR1 MDHEN and CDR2 SYDVKM. CDR3 protein: CASSLYRGGANVLTF. The CDR3 nucleotides read TGTGCCAGCAGTTTATACAGGGGGGGGGCCAACGTCCTGACTTTC.

The chain employs TRBV5-1 and TRBJ1-3; D not certain. The CDR3 has 14 amino acids. Trimming took off 4 bases at V and 9 bases at J, with 17 bases between the two ends. In germline, CDR1 is SGHRS, CDR2 YFSETQ. DNA for the CDR3: TGCGCCAGCAGCCCTGGAGACGGACGGGGCACCATATATTTT. Its translation: CASSPGDGRGTIYF.

The chain is built from TRBV6-5 and TRBJ2-7, with D possibly TRBD1 on 7 matching bases. Per germline, CDR1 MNHEY and CDR2 SVGAGI. Trimming left V 2 bases short and J 1 base short, with 9 bases between. The CDR3 runs 14 residues. The CDR3: CASSYAGQSYEQYF. The CDR3 nucleotides read TGTGCCAGCAGTTACGCGGGACAGTCCTACGAGCAGTACTTC.